These 30 T cell receptor beta chains originate from one sample sequenced in a study of CD4 T cells in relation to SARS-CoV-2 and coronaviruses. Using immunoSEQ multiplex PCR, the repertoire was profiled, and TCRdb retains in-frame clones only, with some absent. The sample lists about 60,000 clones, roughly nine tenths occurring once. The sequenced sample consisted of naive CD4+ T cells from PBMCs. Subset described: naive CD4+ T cells isolated by negative enrichment. These receptors were obtained from an adult with COVID-19.

The rearrangement joins TRBV24-1 to TRBJ2-6; 8 bases are a match to TRBD1. There are 18 residues in the CDR3. CDR1 and CDR2 from the germline V gene are KGHDR and SFDVKD. Trimming took 5 bases from V and 0 from J; bases not matched to a gene: 8. The CDR3 DNA reads TGTGCCACCAGTGGTCAGGGGGCTCTCAGCTCTGGGGCCAACGTCCTGACTTTC. Residues: CATSGQGALSSGANVLTF.

The rearrangement uses TRBV6-6 and TRBJ2-7, with 10 bases that match TRBD1. The germline CDR1 and CDR2 sequences are MNHNY and SVGAGI (reference sequence). V was clipped by 6 bases and J by 2 bases; unmatched bases: 7. This CDR3 has 15 amino acids. As DNA, the CDR3 is TGTGCCAGCAGGATCCGGGACAGGGGTACCTACGAGCAGTACTTC. Translating gives CASRIRDRGTYEQYF.

This clone was picked up one time. The V gene is TRBV15, the J gene TRBJ1-1, with unresolved D. Germline CDR1 and CDR2: LNHNV and YYDKDF (reference sequence). The CDR3 has 15 residues. Trimming removed 0 bases at V and 5 bases at J, with 13 bases between. CDR3 nucleotides: TGTGCCACCAGCAGAGAGTGGATAGGAGGAACTGAAGCTTTCTTT. Translated, it gives CATSREWIGGTEAFF.

The rearrangement links TRBV15 to TRBJ2-7; D gene unclear. This CDR3 comprises 12 residues. Trimming pared 1 base from V and 3 bases from J, leaving 4 bases between. Germline lookup yields CDR1 LNHNV and CDR2 YYDKDF (reference sequence). The CDR3 DNA is TGTGCCACCAGCAGAGTGCACTACGAGCAGTACTTC. Encoded protein: CATSRVHYEQYF.

V is TRBV7-9 and J is TRBJ2-3; TRBD2 aligns across 7 bases. Trimming cost V 1 base and J 6 bases; bases outside gene matches: 4. CDR1 and CDR2 (germline): SEHNR, FQNEAQ (reference sequence). The CDR3 consists of 14 residues. DNA for the CDR3: TGTGCCAGCAGCTTAGGCGGGAGCGGGGATACGCAGTATTTT. It translates to CASSLGGSGDTQYF. Complete variable domain (other parts from reference TRBV7-9 and TRBJ2-3): DTGVSQNPRHKITKRGQNVTFRCDPISEHNRLYWYRQTLGQGPEFLTYFQNEAQLEKSRLLSDRFSAERPKGSFSTLEIQRTEQGDSAMYLCASSLGGSGDTQYFGPGTRLTVL.

This clone was detected once. The chain employs TRBV9 and TRBJ1-1; D is unclear. Germline CDR1 and CDR2: SGDLS and YYNGEE. The CDR3 extends over 13 amino acids. With 3 bases removed from V and 0 bases from J, the gap between germline ends came to 6 bases. CDR3 DNA sequence: TGTGCCAGCAGCGGCAGGTTGAACACTGAAGCTTTCTTT. It specifies CASSGRLNTEAFF.

The chain uses TRBV5-1 and TRBJ2-7, with D tentatively TRBD2 (5 bases). This CDR3 comprises 18 residues. The V end lost 0 bases, the J end lost 7 bases, and 26 bases lay between the germline ends. Germline V gene data show CDR1 as SGHRS and CDR2 as YFSETQ. The DNA of the CDR3 is TGCGCCAGCAGCTTGGTCACCCAGTCAAGCGGATCTTTAGGGGAGCAGTACTTC. Protein sequence: CASSLVTQSSGSLGEQYF.

V and J are TRBV5-1 and TRBJ2-7; TRBD1 agrees at 7 bases. The CDR3 loop spans 14 amino acids. The V gene's germline CDR1 is SGHRS and CDR2 YFSETQ. J gave up 3 bases and V 4 bases, and 7 bases lay outside the gene matches. DNA for the CDR3: TGCGCCAGCAGCACCGGGACAGCTGGCTACGAGCAGTACTTC. Its protein is CASSTGTAGYEQYF.

The CDR3 DNA reads as TGCAGTGCTAGTGTCCACTCCTACGAGCAGTACTTC. Encoded protein: CSASVHSYEQYF. V is TRBV20-1 and J is TRBJ2-7; D gene unclear. Germline lookup yields CDR1 DFQATT and CDR2 SNEGSKA (reference sequence). This CDR3 contains 12 residues. The V and J ends lost 3 bases and 0 bases respectively, with 6 bases between them.

V is TRBV25-1 and J is TRBJ2-5; possibly TRBD1 for D (5 bases). The V gene lost 1 base and the J gene lost 1 base, with 13 bases spanning the gap. The V gene's germline CDR1 is MGHDK and CDR2 SYGVNS. This CDR3 spans 16 amino acids. CDR3 residues: CASSESPGLLQETQYF. DNA of the CDR3: TGTGCCAGCAGTGAATCTCCAGGGTTACTCCAAGAGACCCAGTACTTC. Variable domain in full (rest from reference TRBV25-1 and TRBJ2-5): EADIYQTPRYLVIGTGKKITLECSQTMGHDKMYWYQQDPGMELHLIHYSYGVNSTEKGDLSSESTVSRIRTEHFPLTLESARPSHTSQYLCASSESPGLLQETQYFGPGTRLLVL.

The chain employs TRBV24-1 and TRBJ1-1, with D possibly matching TRBD1 (6 bases). Between the trimmed V and J ends, which lost 12 bases and 4 bases, there was a span of 14 bases. CDR1 and CDR2 from the germline V gene are KGHDR and SFDVKD. This CDR3 region has 12 residues. CDR3 residues: CAVGGPGTEAFF. CDR3 DNA sequence: TGTGCCGTCGGGGGGCCGGGCACTGAAGCTTTCTTT.

The chain combines TRBV30 with TRBJ1-6, with D possibly TRBD1 on 5 matching bases. Trimming took off 4 bases at V and 10 bases at J, with 23 bases between the two ends. Germline CDR1 reads GTSNPN; CDR2 reads SVGIG (reference sequence). The CDR3 loop spans 16 amino acids. CDR3 in DNA: TGTGCCTGGACCCACCCCCCGGGGGGAAATGGATCACCCCTCCACTTT. This gives the protein CAWTHPPGGNGSPLHF.

The rearrangement uses TRBV5-1 and TRBJ2-1; 10 positions agree with TRBD2. The CDR3 is 17 residues long. Germline-derived CDR1 and CDR2 are SGHRS and YFSETQ. With V trimmed by 2 bases and J by 0 bases, 5 bases remained unmatched. CDR3 DNA: TGCGCCAGCAGCTTTCTAGCGGGAGTCGTCTCCTACAATGAGCAGTTCTTC. Translation: CASSFLAGVVSYNEQFF.

This chain uses TRBV6-2 or TRBV6-3 with TRBJ1-1; D is perhaps TRBD1 (6 bases). The V and J ends lost 2 bases and 1 base respectively, with 14 bases between them. CDR3 length: 16 residues. Per germline, CDR1 MNHEY and CDR2 SVGEGT. DNA for the CDR3: TGTGCCAGCAGTTACCCCGGGGGGGCCACGAACACTGAAGCTTTCTTT. Its protein is CASSYPGGATNTEAFF.

The chain carries TRBV29-1 and TRBJ2-2, with TRBD2 matching 13 bases. Germline lookup yields CDR1 SQVTM and CDR2 ANQGSEA. With V trimmed by 6 bases and J by 4 bases, 5 bases remained unmatched. The CDR3 length is 15 residues. The CDR3 loop is CSVTGTSGATGELFF. DNA for the CDR3: TGCAGCGTGACCGGGACTAGCGGGGCCACCGGGGAGCTGTTTTTT.

The J gene is TRBJ2-7, the V gene TRBV5-4, with D possibly TRBD2 on 7 matching bases. Per the germline V gene, CDR1 is SGHNT and CDR2 is YYREEE (reference sequence). The CDR3 runs 14 residues. Trimming left V 2 bases short and J 5 bases short, with 14 bases between. The CDR3 loop reads CASSLKRGADEQYF. In DNA, the CDR3 is TGTGCCAGCAGCTTAAAACGGGGGGCGGACGAGCAGTACTTC.

The chain recombines TRBV7-2 with TRBJ1-5, with 7 bases identical to TRBD1. V lost 5 bases and J lost 5; bases outside the gene matches: 9. CDR3 length: 15 amino acids. The germline V gene encodes CDR1 SGHTA and CDR2 FQGNSA. CDR3 residues: CASSRDRVNYQPQHF. The CDR3, as DNA: TGTGCCAGCAGCCGCGACAGGGTTAACTATCAGCCCCAGCATTTT.

The gene calls are TRBV7-9 and TRBJ2-3; weak D call: TRBD2 (5 bases). The CDR3 contains 15 residues. The V end was cut by 5 bases, the J end by 1 base, with 13 bases between. Germline V gives CDR1 SEHNR, CDR2 FQNEAQ (reference sequence). CDR3: CASSPYVEGTDTQYF. The CDR3, as DNA: TGTGCCAGCAGCCCTTACGTGGAGGGCACAGATACGCAGTATTTT.

V and J are TRBV2 and TRBJ2-7, with unresolved D. Germline V gives CDR1 SNHLY, CDR2 FYNNEI. This CDR3 has 13 residues. V dropped 1 base and J dropped 7 bases, with 11 bases sitting between them. This CDR3 is CASSEGALGEQYF. The CDR3 DNA follows: TGTGCCAGCAGTGAAGGGGCGCTAGGGGAGCAGTACTTC.

V usage is TRBV4-1 and J usage is TRBJ2-3, with D perhaps assigned TRBD1 or TRBD2 (6 bases each). The V gene lost 4 bases and the J gene lost 4 bases, with 15 bases spanning the gap. The CDR3 is 15 residues long. From germline, CDR1 is MGHRA and CDR2 YSYEKL. The CDR3 DNA follows: TGCGCCAGCAGCCCCCCGGGGGCGCAGGCAGATACGCAGTATTTT. This translates into CASSPPGAQADTQYF.

In its sample, this clone was seen once. The chain has TRBV7-9 and TRBJ1-6; 8 nucleotides agree with TRBD1. This CDR3 comprises 18 residues. Trimming removed 6 bases from V and 6 bases from J; junction bases left unmatched: 16. Germline CDR1 is SEHNR and CDR2 is FQNEAQ (reference sequence). The DNA for the CDR3 is TGTGCCAGCAGATCGGGGACAGGCGGCGGGAAAATTAATTCACCCCTCCACTTT. Translating it yields CASRSGTGGGKINSPLHF. The full variable domain, in which reference TRBV7-9 and TRBJ1-6 provide the parts outside the CDR3, is DTGVSQNPRHKITKRGQNVTFRCDPISEHNRLYWYRQTLGQGPEFLTYFQNEAQLEKSRLLSDRFSAERPKGSFSTLEIQRTEQGDSAMYLCASRSGTGGGKINSPLHFGNGTRLTVT.

This clone was counted only a few times. The V gene is TRBV19, the J gene TRBJ1-5, with D possibly being TRBD1 (5 bases). The V and J ends lost 3 bases and 2 bases respectively, with 17 bases between them. Germline V gene lookup returns CDR1 LNHDA and CDR2 SQIVND (reference sequence). This CDR3 has 17 residues. CDR3 sequence reads: CASSIGSGFVGNQPQHF. The DNA for the CDR3 is TGTGCCAGTAGTATTGGGTCAGGGTTCGTAGGCAATCAGCCCCAGCATTTT.

The chain uses TRBV2 and TRBJ1-4, with 11 bases identical to TRBD1. The ends lost 6 bases at V and 7 bases at J; junction bases unmatched: 4. Looked up from germline, CDR1 is SNHLY and CDR2 is FYNNEI. CDR3 size: 14 residues. The CDR3 loop reads CASRPGQGAEKLFF. CDR3 nucleotide sequence: TGTGCCAGCAGACCCGGACAGGGGGCTGAAAAACTGTTTTTT.

The V gene is TRBV18, the J gene TRBJ2-3, with 9 bases matching TRBD1. The CDR3 runs 17 residues. V trimming: 5 bases; J trimming: 2 bases; junction bases outside the gene matches: 11. Germline CDR1 reads KGHSH; CDR2 reads LQKENI. The CDR3 DNA reads as TGTGCCAGCTCATCAAATACCGGGACAGGGACCACAGATACGCAGTATTTT. This codes for CASSSNTGTGTTDTQYF.

This chain joins TRBV20-1 and TRBJ2-1; D tentatively reads TRBD1 or TRBD2 (5 bases each). Trimming cost V 3 bases and J 7 bases, with 13 bases left between them. The V gene's germline CDR1 is DFQATT and CDR2 SNEGSKA (reference sequence). CDR3 length: 13 residues. CDR3 amino acids: CSASSGTRNEQFF. The CDR3 coding sequence is TGCAGTGCTAGTTCAGGGACGAGAAATGAGCAGTTCTTC.

The rearrangement joins TRBV12-3 or TRBV12-4 to TRBJ2-5; 7 bases align to TRBD1. The J segment lost 3 bases and the V segment lost 6 bases, leaving 4 bases of the junction unmatched. The CDR3 sequence is 13 residues long. The CDR3 DNA reads as TGTGCCAGCAGATCACAGGGGAAAGAGACCCAGTACTTC. This translates into CASRSQGKETQYF.

J is TRBJ1-5 and V is TRBV18, with no clear D. Germline lookup yields CDR1 KGHSH and CDR2 LQKENI. The V gene lost 2 bases and the J gene lost 4 bases, with 6 bases spanning the gap. The CDR3 consists of 13 residues. CDR3 amino acids: CASSPGQNQPQHF. The CDR3 DNA sequence: TGTGCCAGCTCACCAGGGCAGAATCAGCCCCAGCATTTT. The variable domain in full, completed from reference TRBV18 and TRBJ1-5, reads NAGVMQNPRHLVRRRGQEARLRCSPMKGHSHVYWYRQLPEEGLKFMVYLQKENIIDESGMPKERFSAEFPKEGPSILRIQQVVRGDSAAYFCASSPGQNQPQHFGDGTRLSIL.

This clone occurred once. The V and J genes are TRBV3-1 (or the pseudogene TRBV3-2) and TRBJ2-7, with TRBD1 matching 8 bases. After removal of 7 bases from V and 9 bases from J, the junction contained 8 bases not matched to a gene. Germline V CDR1 and CDR2: LGHDT, YNNKEL (reference sequence). The CDR3 loop spans 12 amino acids. The CDR3 sequence is CASTGTGDGQYF. The DNA of the CDR3 is TGTGCCAGCACCGGGACAGGAGACGGGCAGTACTTC.

A note on this clone: This specimen includes other DNA sequences encoding the same CDR3. V gene TRBV5-1 combines with J gene TRBJ2-5; 12 bases are shared with TRBD2. CDR1 is SGHRS, CDR2 YFSETQ, per germline. The CDR3 sequence is 17 residues long. With V trimmed by 2 bases and J by 2 bases, 7 bases remained unmatched. The CDR3 spells CASSFRGGLAGQETQYF. The CDR3 bases are TGCGCCAGCAGCTTCCGTGGTGGACTAGCGGGACAAGAGACCCAGTACTTC.

This chain links TRBV28 with TRBJ1-4, with a tentative D call TRBD1 (6 bases). V gave up 3 bases and J gave up 0 bases, with 11 bases separating them. The CDR3 runs 16 residues. CDR1 and CDR2 (germline): MDHEN, SYDVKM. CDR3 loop: CASSFNSGATNEKLFF. CDR3 sequence (DNA): TGTGCCAGCAGTTTCAACTCAGGGGCAACTAATGAAAAACTGTTTTTT.